The clone carrying this T cell receptor beta chain was seen just once. The antigen is undetermined. Per the germline V gene, CDR1 is SNHLY and CDR2 is FYNNEI. Trimming left V 7 bases short and J 1 base short, with 15 bases between. This CDR3 contains 15 residues. This record comes from a study of shared clonotypes between healthy human individuals. Study-wide findings and caveats: Generally, naive subsets came out with larger estimated richness than memory subsets. Clonotype sharing across donors was expected to vary with sequencing depth. Clonotype sharing across a few donors was observed for roughly 5% of naive CD4 clonotypes.

Investigators divided CD4+ cells into CD45RA+ naive and CD45RA-negative memory subsets. Sequencing used immunoSEQ multiplex PCR; TCRdb keeps in-frame clones, though not all of them. The top ten clones hold about 0.4% of a sample with 1,400,000 or so clones, about 98.5% of them seen once. This chain connects TRBV2 to TRBJ2-3; D call uncertain. Material for sequencing was naive CD4+ T cells sorted from blood. The subset is: CD45RA+ positively selected. This sequence was found in a man aged 30 to 45 in good health. This CDR3 is CASNGRDRGTDTQYF. DNA of the CDR3: TGTGCCAGCAACGGGCGAGATAGGGGCACAGATACGCAGTATTTT.